This is a list of T cell receptor beta chains from one sample in a study of long-term antiretroviral therapy in people with HIV. Method: immunoSEQ multiplex PCR; TCRdb's copy keeps in-frame clones and lacks some. This sample has 9,500 to 12,000 clones; about four fifths occur once, and the top ten carry roughly 18%. The sequenced sample was unsorted PBMCs, obtained 1.8 years after starting antiretroviral therapy. All receptors come from a man aged 35 to 55 with HIV. The conserved cysteine and the conserved F or W are not part of the CDR3 here. The order of the fields is V gene, D gene, J gene, CDR3 protein. D genes are given only for firm matches.

v_call: TRBV9
d_call: .
j_call: TRBJ2-7
cdr3_aa: ASSVGLTSSYEQY

v_call: TRBV4-3
d_call: TRBD1
j_call: TRBJ2-7
cdr3_aa: ASSQLQGTYEQY

v_call: TRBV10-3
d_call: .
j_call: TRBJ1-2
cdr3_aa: AISESPGNYGYT

v_call: TRBV7-9
d_call: .
j_call: TRBJ2-2
cdr3_aa: ASSPTPNTGELF

v_call: TRBV28
d_call: TRBD1
j_call: TRBJ1-2
cdr3_aa: ASSLNGQVGYT

v_call: TRBV9
d_call: .
j_call: TRBJ2-2
cdr3_aa: ASSVSGTGELF

v_call: TRBV19
d_call: TRBD1
j_call: TRBJ1-1
cdr3_aa: ASSPGTQGTTEAF

v_call: TRBV7-6
d_call: .
j_call: TRBJ2-1
cdr3_aa: ATKATEFGQQF

v_call: TRBV14
d_call: .
j_call: TRBJ2-7
cdr3_aa: ASSQDLQIAYEQY

v_call: TRBV6-1
d_call: .
j_call: TRBJ2-7
cdr3_aa: ASSEELVSYEQY

v_call: TRBV29-1
d_call: .
j_call: TRBJ2-2
cdr3_aa: SVFLRSVTGELF

v_call: TRBV7-2
d_call: .
j_call: TRBJ2-5
cdr3_aa: ASSFFPGETQY

v_call: TRBV11-2
d_call: .
j_call: TRBJ2-1
cdr3_aa: ASSLRRVPNEQF

v_call: TRBV30
d_call: TRBD2
j_call: TRBJ2-3
cdr3_aa: AWSVHGTRDTQY

v_call: TRBV2
d_call: .
j_call: TRBJ1-2
cdr3_aa: ASSERSRAGYT

v_call: TRBV29-1
d_call: .
j_call: TRBJ1-5
cdr3_aa: STKDGGNQPQH

v_call: TRBV7-8
d_call: .
j_call: TRBJ1-4
cdr3_aa: ASSHRDSGAGEKLF

v_call: TRBV29-1
d_call: .
j_call: TRBJ1-1
cdr3_aa: SVLPGVLVVRNTEAF

v_call: TRBV18
d_call: .
j_call: TRBJ1-5
cdr3_aa: ASSPGENQPQH

v_call: TRBV29-1
d_call: .
j_call: TRBJ2-1
cdr3_aa: SVEEVNRGGGNNEQF

v_call: TRBV2
d_call: TRBD1
j_call: TRBJ1-5
cdr3_aa: ASRNRGLQPQH

v_call: TRBV6-5
d_call: .
j_call: TRBJ1-2
cdr3_aa: ASRGTSYGYT